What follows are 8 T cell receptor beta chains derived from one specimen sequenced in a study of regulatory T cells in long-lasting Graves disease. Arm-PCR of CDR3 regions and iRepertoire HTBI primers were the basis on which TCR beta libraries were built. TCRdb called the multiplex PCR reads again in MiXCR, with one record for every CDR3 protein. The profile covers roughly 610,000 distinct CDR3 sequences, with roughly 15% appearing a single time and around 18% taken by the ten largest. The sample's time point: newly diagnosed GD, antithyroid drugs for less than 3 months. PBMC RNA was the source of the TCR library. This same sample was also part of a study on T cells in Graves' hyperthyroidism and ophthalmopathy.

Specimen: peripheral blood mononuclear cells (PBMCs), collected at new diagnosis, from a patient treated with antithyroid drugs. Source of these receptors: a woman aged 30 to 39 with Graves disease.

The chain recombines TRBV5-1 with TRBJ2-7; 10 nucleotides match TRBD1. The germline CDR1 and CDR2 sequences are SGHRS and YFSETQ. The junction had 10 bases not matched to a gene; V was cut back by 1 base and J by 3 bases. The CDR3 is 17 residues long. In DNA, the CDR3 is TGCGCCAGCAGCTTGTTTGTCTTCGGACAGGGGGGCTACGAGCAGTACTTC. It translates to CASSLFVFGQGGYEQYF.

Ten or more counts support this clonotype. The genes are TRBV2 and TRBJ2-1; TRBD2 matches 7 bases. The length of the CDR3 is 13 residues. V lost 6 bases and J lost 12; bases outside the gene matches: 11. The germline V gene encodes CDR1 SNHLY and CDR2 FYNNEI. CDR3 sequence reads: CASSAAMGGVQFF. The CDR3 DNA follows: TGTGCCAGCAGCGCCGCGATGGGGGGGGTGCAGTTCTTC.

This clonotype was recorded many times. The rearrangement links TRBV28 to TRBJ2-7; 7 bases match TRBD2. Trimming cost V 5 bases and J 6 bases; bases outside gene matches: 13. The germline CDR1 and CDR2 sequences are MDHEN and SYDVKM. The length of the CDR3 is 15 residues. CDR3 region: CASSPPLAGPGEQYF. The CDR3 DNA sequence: TGTGCCAGCAGTCCCCCTTTAGCGGGCCCTGGCGAGCAGTACTTC.

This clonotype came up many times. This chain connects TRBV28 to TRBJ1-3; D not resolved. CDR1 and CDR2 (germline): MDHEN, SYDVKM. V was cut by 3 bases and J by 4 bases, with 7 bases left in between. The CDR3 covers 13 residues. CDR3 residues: CASSLIAGNTIYF. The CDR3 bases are TGTGCCAGCAGTTTGATAGCAGGAAACACCATATATTTT.

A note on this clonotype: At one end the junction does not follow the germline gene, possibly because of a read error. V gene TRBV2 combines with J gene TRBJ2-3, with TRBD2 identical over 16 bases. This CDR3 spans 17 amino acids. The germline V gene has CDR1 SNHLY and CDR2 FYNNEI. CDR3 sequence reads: CAGSPGLAGGGSDTQYF. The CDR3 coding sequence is TGTGCCGGCAGCCCGGGACTAGCGGGAGGGGGGTCAGATACGCAGTATTTT.

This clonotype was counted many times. CDR3 amino acids: CASSQDLGTPYGYTF. The CDR3 DNA reads TGCGCCAGCAGCCAAGATCTTGGGACACCTTATGGCTACACCTTC. The J gene is TRBJ1-2, the V gene TRBV4-1; tentatively, D is TRBD1 (6 bases). Germline CDR1 and CDR2: MGHRA and YSYEKL. This CDR3 has 15 amino acids. The V end lost 0 bases, the J end lost 5 bases, and 13 bases lay between the germline ends.

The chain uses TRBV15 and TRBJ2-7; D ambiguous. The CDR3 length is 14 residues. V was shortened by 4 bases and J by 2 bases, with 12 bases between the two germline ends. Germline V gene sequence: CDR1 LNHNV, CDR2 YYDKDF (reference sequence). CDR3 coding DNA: TGTGCCACCAGCACCCGCCTGCCACCCTACGAGCAGTACTTC. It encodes CATSTRLPPYEQYF.

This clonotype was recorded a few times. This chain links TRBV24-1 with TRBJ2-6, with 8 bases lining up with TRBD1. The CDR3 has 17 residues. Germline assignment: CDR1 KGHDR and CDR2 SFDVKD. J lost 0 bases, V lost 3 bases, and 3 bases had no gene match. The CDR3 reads CATSDGQGLSGANVLTF. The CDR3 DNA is TGTGCCACCAGTGATGGACAGGGACTCTCTGGGGCCAACGTCCTGACTTTC.